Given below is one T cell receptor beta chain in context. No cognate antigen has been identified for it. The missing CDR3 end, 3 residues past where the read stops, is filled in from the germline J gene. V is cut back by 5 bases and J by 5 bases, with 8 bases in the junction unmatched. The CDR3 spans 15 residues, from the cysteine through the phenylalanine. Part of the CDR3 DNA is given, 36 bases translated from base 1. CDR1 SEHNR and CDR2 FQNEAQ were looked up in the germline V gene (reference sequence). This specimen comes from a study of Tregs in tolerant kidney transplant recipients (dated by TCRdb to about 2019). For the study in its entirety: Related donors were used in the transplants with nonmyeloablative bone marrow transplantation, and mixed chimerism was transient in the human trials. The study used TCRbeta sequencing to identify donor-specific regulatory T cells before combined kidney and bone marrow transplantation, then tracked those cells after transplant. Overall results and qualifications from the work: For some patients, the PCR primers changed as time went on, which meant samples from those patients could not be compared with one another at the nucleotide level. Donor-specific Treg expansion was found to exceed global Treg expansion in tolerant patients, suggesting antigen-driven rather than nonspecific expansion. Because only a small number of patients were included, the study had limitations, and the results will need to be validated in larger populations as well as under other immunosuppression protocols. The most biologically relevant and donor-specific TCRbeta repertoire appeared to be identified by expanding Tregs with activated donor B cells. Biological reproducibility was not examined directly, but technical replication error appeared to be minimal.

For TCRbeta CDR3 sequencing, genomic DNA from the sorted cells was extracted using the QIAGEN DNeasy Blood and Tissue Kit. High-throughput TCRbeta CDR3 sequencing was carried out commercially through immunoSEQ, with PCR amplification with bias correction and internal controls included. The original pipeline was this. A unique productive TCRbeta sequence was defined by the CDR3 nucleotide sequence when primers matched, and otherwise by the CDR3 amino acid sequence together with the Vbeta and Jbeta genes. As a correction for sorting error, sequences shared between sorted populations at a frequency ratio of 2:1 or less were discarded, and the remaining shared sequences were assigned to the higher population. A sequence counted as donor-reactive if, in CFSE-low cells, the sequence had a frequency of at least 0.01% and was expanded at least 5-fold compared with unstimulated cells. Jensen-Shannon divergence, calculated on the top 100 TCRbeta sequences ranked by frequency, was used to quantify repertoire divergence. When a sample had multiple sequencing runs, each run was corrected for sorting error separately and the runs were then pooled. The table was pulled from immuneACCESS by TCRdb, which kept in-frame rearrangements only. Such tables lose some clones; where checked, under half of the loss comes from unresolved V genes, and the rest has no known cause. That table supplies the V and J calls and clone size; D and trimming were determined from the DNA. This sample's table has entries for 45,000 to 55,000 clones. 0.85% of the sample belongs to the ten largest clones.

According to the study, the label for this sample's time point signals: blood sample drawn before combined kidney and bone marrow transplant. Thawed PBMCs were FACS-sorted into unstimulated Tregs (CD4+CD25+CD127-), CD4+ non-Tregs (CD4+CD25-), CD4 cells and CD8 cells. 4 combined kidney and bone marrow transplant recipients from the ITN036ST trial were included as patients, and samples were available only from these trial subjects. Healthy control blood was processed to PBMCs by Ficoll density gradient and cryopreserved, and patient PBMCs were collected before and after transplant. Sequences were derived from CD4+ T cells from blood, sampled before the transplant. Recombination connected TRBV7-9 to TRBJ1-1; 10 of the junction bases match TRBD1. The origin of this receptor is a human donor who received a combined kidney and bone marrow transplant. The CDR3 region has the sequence CASSKPGQGGTEAFF. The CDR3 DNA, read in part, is TGTGCCAGCAGCAAACCCGGACAGGGGGGGACTGAA.